The 8 T cell receptor beta chains listed next were all sequenced from one sample in a study of shared clonotypes between healthy human individuals. Naive CD8 cells lacked CD45RO, underwent positive selection for CCR7 and left out terminally differentiated effector memory CD45RA+ cells. Assay: immunoSEQ multiplex PCR; the TCRdb copy retains only in-frame clones and omits some. The sample lists about 2 million clones, roughly 95% occurring once. Input material: naive CD8+ T cells sorted from blood. Every receptor here comes from a man between 18 and 29 years old in good health.

The table lists this clone with a count of one. The genes are TRBV6-5 and TRBJ2-3; a weak D match, TRBD1 (5 bases). The CDR3 spans 12 residues. V shed 5 bases and J shed 6 bases, with 9 bases lying between them. Germline V lookup: CDR1 MNHEY, CDR2 SVGAGI. The CDR3 spells CASSPQVDTQYF. The CDR3 DNA reads TGTGCCAGCAGTCCACAGGTGGATACGCAGTATTTT.

As to this clone: At the DNA level, this CDR3 is encoded by other sequences in the same sample as well. This sequence joins TRBV7-9 and TRBJ2-7; D possibly uses TRBD1 or TRBD2 (5 bases each). Germline V lookup: CDR1 SEHNR, CDR2 FQNEAQ (reference sequence). V shed 5 bases and J shed 2 bases, with 13 bases lying between them. The CDR3 has 14 amino acids. CDR3: CASSPRDGTYEQYF. The CDR3 coding sequence is TGTGCCAGCAGCCCCCGGGACGGAACCTACGAGCAGTACTTC.

The chain recombines TRBV9 with TRBJ2-3; a possible D gene is TRBD1 (6 bases). Trimming cost V 3 bases and J 9 bases, with 11 bases left between them. The length of the CDR3 is 12 residues. Per germline, CDR1 SGDLS and CDR2 YYNGEE. Here the CDR3 DNA reads TGTGCCAGCAGCGGGGAAGGGGGAACGCAGTATTTT. Translated, it gives CASSGEGGTQYF. The full variable domain, rest sourced from reference TRBV9 and TRBJ2-3, is DSGVTQTPKHLITATGQRVTLRCSPRSGDLSVYWYQQSLDQGLQFLIQYYNGEERAKGNILERFSAQQFPDLHSELNLSSLELGDSALYFCASSGEGGTQYFGPGTRLTVL.

This clone occurred once. This chain uses TRBV28 with TRBJ1-5; 7 bases map to TRBD1. The CDR3 consists of 17 residues. The V gene's germline CDR1 is MDHEN and CDR2 SYDVKM. The ends lost 5 bases at V and 0 bases at J; junction bases unmatched: 10. CDR3 nucleotides: TGTGCCAGCAGTCCCCCGGACAGGCTTTATAGCAATCAGCCCCAGCATTTT. Encoded protein: CASSPPDRLYSNQPQHF. Full variable domain (remainder filled in from reference TRBV28 and TRBJ1-5): DVKVTQSSRYLVKRTGEKVFLECVQDMDHENMFWYRQDPGLGLRLIYFSYDVKMKEKGDIPEGYSVSREKKERFSLILESASTNQTSMYLCASSPPDRLYSNQPQHFGDGTRLSIL.

The DNA for the CDR3 is TGTGCCAGCAGACGACAGGGAGGCACTGAAGCTTTCTTT. Translated: CASRRQGGTEAFF. The chain couples TRBV5-8 to TRBJ1-1; TRBD1 matches 7 bases. This CDR3 is built from 13 residues. In germline, CDR1 is SGHTS, CDR2 YDEGEE. Trimming removed 5 bases from V and 4 bases from J; junction bases left unmatched: 5.

This chain joins TRBV11-2 and TRBJ1-6; D is uncertain. V dropped 2 bases and J dropped 7 bases, with 6 bases sitting between them. The CDR3 is 13 residues long. CDR1 SGHAT and CDR2 FQNNGV come from the germline V gene. The CDR3 loop reads CASSLTVNSPLHF. CDR3 nucleotide sequence: TGTGCCAGCAGCTTAACAGTAAATTCACCCCTCCACTTT.

The chain employs TRBV27 and TRBJ2-2; 10 bases match TRBD2. The length of the CDR3 is 15 residues. Germline CDR1 is MNHEY and CDR2 is SMNVEV (reference sequence). With V trimmed by 7 bases and J by 6 bases, 8 bases remained unmatched. The CDR3 sequence: CASTTSGDSPGELFF. The CDR3, as DNA: TGTGCCAGCACTACTAGCGGGGATAGCCCCGGGGAGCTGTTTTTT.

The CDR3 coding sequence is TGTGCCAGCAGCCAAAGCGGAGCGGGTCCTCTAGAGACCCAGTACTTC. Amino acid sequence: CASSQSGAGPLETQYF. This sequence joins TRBV11-2 and TRBJ2-5; the D gene is possibly TRBD2 (6 bases). Germline V gene lookup returns CDR1 SGHAT and CDR2 FQNNGV. The CDR3 consists of 16 residues. Between the trimmed V and J ends, which lost 5 bases and 4 bases, there was a span of 20 bases.